The 5 T cell receptor beta chains below were found in one sample sequenced in a study of shared clonotypes between healthy human individuals. Profiling relied on immunoSEQ multiplex PCR, and the TCRdb table lists in-frame clones only, not all of them. The sample lists 950,000 to 1,100,000 clones; roughly 75% were seen once. Sequencing was done on a sample of memory CD4+ T cells sorted from blood. Stated subset: CD45RA-negative fraction. The origin of the receptors is a man younger than 35 in good health.

This clone has just a few counts. The V call is TRBV5-1, the J call TRBJ1-3; D ambiguous. CDR3 size: 16 residues. The V gene lost 0 bases and the J gene lost 4 bases, with 14 bases spanning the gap. The germline V gene encodes CDR1 SGHRS and CDR2 YFSETQ. As DNA, the CDR3 is TGCGCCAGCAGCTTGGTGGCAGAGGCATCCGGAAACACCATATATTTT. Translation gives CASSLVAEASGNTIYF.

With regard to this clone: Other DNA sequences within the sample encode an identical CDR3. For the CDR3, the DNA is TGTGCCATCAGTGAGGGCCCCAGCTCTGGAAACACCATATATTTT. It codes for CAISEGPSSGNTIYF. The gene calls are TRBV10-3 and TRBJ1-3; D ambiguous. V shed 2 bases and J shed 0 bases, with 8 bases lying between them. The V gene's germline CDR1 is ENHRY and CDR2 SYGVKD. The CDR3 has 15 residues.

The chain couples TRBV7-2 to TRBJ1-1, with a possible D match to TRBD1 (6 bases). Trimming took 1 base from V and 3 from J, leaving 12 bases between them. Germline-derived CDR1 and CDR2 are SGHTA and FQGNSA. The CDR3 runs to 15 residues. The CDR3 DNA is TGTGCCAGCAGCTTAGTGCCAGGGGTGCACACTGAAGCTTTCTTT. Translated, it gives CASSLVPGVHTEAFF.

The chain employs TRBV6-5 and TRBJ2-7; D may be TRBD1 (6 bases). The CDR3 extends over 13 amino acids. Between the trimmed V and J ends, which lost 6 bases and 6 bases, there was a span of 15 bases. Germline CDR1 is MNHEY and CDR2 is SVGAGI. CDR3 bases: TGTGCCAGCAGGACAGGAGTGGTGGCCGAGCAGTACTTC. It codes for CASRTGVVAEQYF.

V is TRBV7-8 and J is TRBJ2-7; 8 nucleotides align to TRBD1. The germline gives CDR1 SGHVS, CDR2 FQNEAQ. There are 15 residues in the CDR3. V shed 5 bases, J shed 2 bases, and the junction held 8 bases outside the gene matches. This CDR3 reads CASSLPGGGPYEQYF. DNA for the CDR3: TGTGCCAGCAGCCTCCCAGGGGGCGGGCCCTACGAGCAGTACTTC.